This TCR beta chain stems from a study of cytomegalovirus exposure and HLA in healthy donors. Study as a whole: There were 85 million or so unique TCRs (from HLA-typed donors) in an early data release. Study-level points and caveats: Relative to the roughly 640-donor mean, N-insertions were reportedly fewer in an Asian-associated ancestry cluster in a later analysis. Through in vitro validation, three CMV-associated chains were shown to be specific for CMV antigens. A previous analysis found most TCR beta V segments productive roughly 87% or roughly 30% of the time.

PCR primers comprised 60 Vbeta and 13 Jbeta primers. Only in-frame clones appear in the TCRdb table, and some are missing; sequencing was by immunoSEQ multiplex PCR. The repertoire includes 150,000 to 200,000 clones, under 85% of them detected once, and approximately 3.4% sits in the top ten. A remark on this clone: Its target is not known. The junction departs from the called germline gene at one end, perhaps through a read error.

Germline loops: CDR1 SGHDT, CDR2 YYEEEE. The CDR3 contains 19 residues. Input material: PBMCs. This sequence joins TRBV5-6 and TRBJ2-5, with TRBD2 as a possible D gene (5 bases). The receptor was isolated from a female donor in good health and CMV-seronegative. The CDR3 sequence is CASGLSAGRWNNLEETQYF. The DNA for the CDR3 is TGTGCCAGCGGCTTGTCGGCTGGGAGATGGAATAATTTAGAAGAGACCCAGTACTTC.